Listed below are T cell receptor beta chains from one sample, sequenced in a study of regulatory T cells in long-lasting Graves disease. TCRdb used MiXCR to reprocess the multiplex PCR reads, holding one entry per CDR3 protein. Of 300,000 to 500,000 distinct CDR3 sequences in the sample, 20% were seen once. Source: peripheral blood mononuclear cells (PBMCs), taken when the disease was refractory, from a patient treated with antithyroid drugs. The receptor source for this set is a female donor with Graves disease. Each CDR3 is given with its conserved first and last residue. A D gene is named only where the DNA matches it firmly. Size values are once, few and many counts, or a class for expanded clones, and some rows have none.

many	TRBD1	TRBV27	TRBJ1-2	TGTGCCAGCTCCTTAGGGACAGGGGGCTATGGCTACACCTTC	CASSLGTGGYGYTF
many	TRBD2	TRBV20-1	TRBJ2-5	TGCAGTGCTAGGCGGGAGGTAGAGACCCAGTACTTC	CSARREVETQYF
many	-	TRBV30	TRBJ1-1	TGTGCCTGGAGTATATCCGGTGAAGCTTTCTTT	CAWSISGEAFF
-	-	TRBV12-5	TRBJ1-5	TGTGCTAGTGGTTTGGTACAGGGGCCCCAGCATTTT	CASGLVQGPQHF
few	-	TRBV6-2/TRBV6-3	TRBJ2-2	TGTGCCAGCAGTTACTCACCTGGGGGGGCTTCGAACGGGGAGCTGTTTTTT	CASSYSPGGASNGELFF
many	-	TRBV2	TRBJ2-5	TGTGCCAGCAAGGGAACCCAGGAGACCCAGTACTTC	CASKGTQETQYF
-	TRBD2	TRBV9	TRBJ2-5	TGTGCCAGCAGCCAAGTTCCGGCGGGAGTCGAAGAGACCCAGTACTTC	CASSQVPAGVEETQYF
few	-	TRBV7-2	TRBJ2-7	TGTGCCAGCAGCTTAGGGATTGCAACCTACGAGCAGTACTTC	CASSLGIATYEQYF
many	TRBD1	TRBV6-2/TRBV6-3	TRBJ2-5	TGTGCCAGCAGTTACAGGGGGCCCAGGATACAAGAGACCCAGTACTTC	CASSYRGPRIQETQYF
many	TRBD1	TRBV28	TRBJ2-7	TGTGCCAGCAGTCCCGGGACAGGGTACCTCGAGCAGTACTTC	CASSPGTGYLEQYF
-	-	TRBV18	TRBJ1-3	TGTGCCAGCTCACCAGTTGACACCATATATTTT	CASSPVDTIYF
few	-	TRBV5-1	TRBJ2-1	TGCGCCAGCAGCTTGGGCGAAACAAATGAGCAGTTCTTC	CASSLGETNEQFF
-	-	TRBV5-5	TRBJ2-1	TGTGCCAGCATGCCGGGGGCTAGCGGCATCTACAATGAGCAGTTCTTC	CASMPGASGIYNEQFF
many	-	TRBV29-1	TRBJ2-7	TGCAGCGGGGTGACTACCTACGAGCAGTACTTC	CSGVTTYEQYF
-	-	TRBV3-1	TRBJ1-1	TGTGCCAGCAGCCAAGTTAGGGCGAACACTGAAGCTTTCTTT	CASSQVRANTEAFF
few	-	TRBV6-1	TRBJ2-5	TGTGCCAGCACTTGGGCCCCCCAAGAGACCCAGTACTTC	CASTWAPQETQYF
many	-	TRBV12-3/TRBV12-4	TRBJ2-7	TGTGCCAGCAGTGTTACGGGGTCCCACTCCTACGAGCAGTACTTC	CASSVTGSHSYEQYF
many	-	TRBV20-1	TRBJ1-1	TGCAGTGCTAGAGGTGAGGGCGCGAGGACTGAAGCTTTCTTT	CSARGEGARTEAFF
many	-	TRBV7-2	TRBJ2-5	TGTGCCAGCAGCCCAAGGGACGGGAAGTGGGAGACCCAGTACTTC	CASSPRDGKWETQYF
-	TRBD1	TRBV6-5	TRBJ2-5	TGTGCCAGCAGTTACCTAGACAGGGGGGTTTTAGAGACCCAGTACTTC	CASSYLDRGVLETQYF
many	TRBD1	TRBV12-3/TRBV12-4	TRBJ1-6	TGTGCCAGCAGAGACAAAGACAGGGGGCATAGCTCACCCCTCCACTTT	CASRDKDRGHSSPLHF
-	-	TRBV10-2	TRBJ2-2	TGCGCCAGCACAGAGAGGGTAGCAGGTACCGGGGAGCTGTTTTTT	CASTERVAGTGELFF
-	-	TRBV12-3/TRBV12-4	TRBJ1-2	TGTGCCAGCCAGAGAGGGGTCTTTCGGGGCTACACCTTC	CASQRGVFRGYTF
many	-	TRBV7-2	TRBJ1-2	TGTGCCAGCAGCTTAGGGGGTGCCGGTCGTGGCTACACCTTC	CASSLGGAGRGYTF
many	-	TRBV20-1	TRBJ2-5	TGCAGTGCTAGAGTTCCTCTGCAAGAGACCCAGTACTTC	CSARVPLQETQYF
-	-	TRBV11-1	TRBJ2-7	TGTGCCAGCAGCTTAGCGGCCGCAGGAAACTACGAGCAGTACTTC	CASSLAAAGNYEQYF
many	-	TRBV2	TRBJ1-1	TGTGCCAGCAGCAAAGACACCATCCCCGTCCCGCGAGATCGCACTGAAGCTTTCTTT	CASSKDTIPVPRDRTEAFF